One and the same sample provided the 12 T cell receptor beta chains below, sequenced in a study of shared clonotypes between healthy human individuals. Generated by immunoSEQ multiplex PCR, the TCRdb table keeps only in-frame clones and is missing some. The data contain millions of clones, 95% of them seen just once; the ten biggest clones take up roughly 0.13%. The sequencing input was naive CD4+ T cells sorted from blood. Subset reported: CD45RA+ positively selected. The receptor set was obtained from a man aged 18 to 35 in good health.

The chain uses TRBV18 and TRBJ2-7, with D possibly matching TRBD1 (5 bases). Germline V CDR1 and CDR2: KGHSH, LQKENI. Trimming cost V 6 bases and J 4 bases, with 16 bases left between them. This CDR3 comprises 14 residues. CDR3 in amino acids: CASSLDISQYEQYF. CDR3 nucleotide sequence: TGTGCCAGCTCCCTGGACATTTCTCAATACGAGCAGTACTTC.

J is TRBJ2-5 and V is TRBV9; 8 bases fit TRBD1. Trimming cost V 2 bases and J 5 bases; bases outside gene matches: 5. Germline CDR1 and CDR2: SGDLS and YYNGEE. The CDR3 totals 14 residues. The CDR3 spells CASSVSRGLETQYF. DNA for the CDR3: TGTGCCAGCAGCGTTTCCAGGGGGCTGGAGACCCAGTACTTC.

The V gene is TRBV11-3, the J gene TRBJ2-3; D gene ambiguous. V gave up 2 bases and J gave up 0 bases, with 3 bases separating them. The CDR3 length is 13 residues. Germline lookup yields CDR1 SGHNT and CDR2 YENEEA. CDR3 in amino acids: CASSLWSTDTQYF. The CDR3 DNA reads TGTGCCAGCAGCTTATGGAGCACAGATACGCAGTATTTT.

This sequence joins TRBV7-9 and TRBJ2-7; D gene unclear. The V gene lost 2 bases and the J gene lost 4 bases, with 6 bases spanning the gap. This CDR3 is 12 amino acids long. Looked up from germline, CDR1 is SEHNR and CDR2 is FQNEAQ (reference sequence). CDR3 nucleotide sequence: TGTGCCAGCAGCTTAACGGCGTACGAGCAGTACTTC. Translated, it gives CASSLTAYEQYF.

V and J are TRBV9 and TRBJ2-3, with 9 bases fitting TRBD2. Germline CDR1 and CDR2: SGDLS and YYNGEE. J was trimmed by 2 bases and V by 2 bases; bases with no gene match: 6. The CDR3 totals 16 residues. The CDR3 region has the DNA TGTGCCAGCAGCGTTGATAGCGGGAGAGCCACAGATACGCAGTATTTT. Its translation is CASSVDSGRATDTQYF.

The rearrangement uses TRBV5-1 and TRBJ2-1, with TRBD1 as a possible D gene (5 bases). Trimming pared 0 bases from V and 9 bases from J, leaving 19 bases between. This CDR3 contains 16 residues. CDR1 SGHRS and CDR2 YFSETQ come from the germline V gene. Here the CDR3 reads CASSLEAATRGSEQFF. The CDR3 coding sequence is TGCGCCAGCAGCTTGGAGGCGGCGACAAGGGGCTCTGAGCAGTTCTTC.

The CDR3 region is CASSSNPGTSFQEQFF. The DNA of the CDR3 is TGTGCCAGCAGCTCCAACCCCGGGACTAGTTTTCAGGAGCAGTTCTTC. The rearrangement joins TRBV7-2 to TRBJ2-1; 8 bases align to TRBD2. Germline lookup yields CDR1 SGHTA and CDR2 FQGNSA. J lost 10 bases, V lost 4 bases, and 15 bases had no gene match. The CDR3 is 16 amino acids.

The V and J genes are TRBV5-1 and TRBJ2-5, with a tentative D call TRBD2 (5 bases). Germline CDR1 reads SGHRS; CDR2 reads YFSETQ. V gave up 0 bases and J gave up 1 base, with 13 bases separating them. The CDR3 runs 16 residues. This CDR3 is CASSLEGRISQETQYF. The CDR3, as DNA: TGCGCCAGCAGCTTGGAAGGGAGAATATCCCAAGAGACCCAGTACTTC. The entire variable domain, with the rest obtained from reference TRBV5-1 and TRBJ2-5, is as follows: KAGVTQTPRYLIKTRGQQVTLSCSPISGHRSVSWYQQTPGQGLQFLFEYFSETQRNKGNFPGRFSGRQFSNSRSEMNVSTLELGDSALYLCASSLEGRISQETQYFGPGTRLLVL.

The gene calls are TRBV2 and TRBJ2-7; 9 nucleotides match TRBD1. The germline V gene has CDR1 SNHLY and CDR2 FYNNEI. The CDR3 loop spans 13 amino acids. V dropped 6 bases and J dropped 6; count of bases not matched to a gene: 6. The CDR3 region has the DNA TGTGCCAGCAGCCCCCTGACAGGGGGCGAGCAGTACTTC. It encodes CASSPLTGGEQYF.

CDR3 residues: CASSHLGRSNTEAFF. CDR3 bases: TGCGCCAGCAGCCACCTAGGCAGGTCGAACACTGAAGCTTTCTTT. This chain joins TRBV4-1 and TRBJ1-1, with D unresolved. Germline V gives CDR1 MGHRA, CDR2 YSYEKL. The CDR3 is 15 amino acids. The ends were cut back, 3 bases at V and 1 base at J, with 12 bases in the middle.

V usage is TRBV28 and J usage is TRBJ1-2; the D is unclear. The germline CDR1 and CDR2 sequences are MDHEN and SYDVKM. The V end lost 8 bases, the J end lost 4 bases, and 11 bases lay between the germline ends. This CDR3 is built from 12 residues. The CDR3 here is CASFYGVYGYTF. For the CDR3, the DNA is TGTGCCAGCTTCTACGGCGTCTATGGCTACACCTTC.

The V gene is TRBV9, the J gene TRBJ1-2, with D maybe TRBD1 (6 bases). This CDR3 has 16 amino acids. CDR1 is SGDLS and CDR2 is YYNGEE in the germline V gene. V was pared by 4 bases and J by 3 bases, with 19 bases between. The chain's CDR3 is CASSPDSQGFYYGYTF. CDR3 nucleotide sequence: TGTGCCAGCAGCCCAGACTCACAGGGCTTCTACTATGGCTACACCTTC.